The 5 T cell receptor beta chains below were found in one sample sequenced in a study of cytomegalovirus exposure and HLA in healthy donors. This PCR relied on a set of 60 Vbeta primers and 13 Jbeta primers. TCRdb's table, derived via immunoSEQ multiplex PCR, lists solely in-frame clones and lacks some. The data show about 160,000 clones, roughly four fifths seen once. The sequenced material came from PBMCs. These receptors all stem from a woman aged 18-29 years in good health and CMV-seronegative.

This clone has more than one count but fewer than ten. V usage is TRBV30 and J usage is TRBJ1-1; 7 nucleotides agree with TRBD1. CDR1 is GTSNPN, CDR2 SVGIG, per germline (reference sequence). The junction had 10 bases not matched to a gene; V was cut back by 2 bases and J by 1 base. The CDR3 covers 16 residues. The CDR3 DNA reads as TGTGCCTGGAGTCAGGGCAGGGGGTGGGCGAACACTGAAGCTTTCTTT. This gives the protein CAWSQGRGWANTEAFF.

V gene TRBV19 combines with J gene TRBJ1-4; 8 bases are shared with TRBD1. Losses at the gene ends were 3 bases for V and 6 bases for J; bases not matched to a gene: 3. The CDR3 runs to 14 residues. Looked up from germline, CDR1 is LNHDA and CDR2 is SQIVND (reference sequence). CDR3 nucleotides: TGTGCCAGTAGTATGAAGGGACAGGATGAAAAACTGTTTTTT. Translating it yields CASSMKGQDEKLFF.

The chain's CDR3 is CASSSNAAGLGNTIYF. Here the CDR3 DNA reads TGTGCCAGCTCATCTAACGCAGCGGGGTTGGGAAACACCATATATTTT. The rearrangement uses TRBV18 and TRBJ1-3; D gene ambiguous. This CDR3 has 16 amino acids. With 5 bases removed from V and 4 bases from J, the gap between germline ends came to 18 bases. Germline CDR1 reads KGHSH; CDR2 reads LQKENI.

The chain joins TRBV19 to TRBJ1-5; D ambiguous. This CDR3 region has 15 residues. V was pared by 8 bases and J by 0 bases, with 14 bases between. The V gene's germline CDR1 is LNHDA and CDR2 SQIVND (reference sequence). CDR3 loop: CASSRRDHSNQPQHF. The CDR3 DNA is TGTGCCAGTTCGCGCCGGGATCATAGCAATCAGCCCCAGCATTTT.

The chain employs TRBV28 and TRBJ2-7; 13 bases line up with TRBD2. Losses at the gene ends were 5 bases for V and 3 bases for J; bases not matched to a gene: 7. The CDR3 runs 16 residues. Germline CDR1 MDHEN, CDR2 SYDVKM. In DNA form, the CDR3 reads TGTGCCAGCAGTCGGACTAGCGGGAGAGAGGGCTACGAGCAGTACTTC. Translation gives CASSRTSGREGYEQYF.